Detailed here is one T cell receptor (beta chain). Following a re-call of the 5' RACE reads, TCRdb has one entry per CDR3 protein and lacks DNA. This listing includes hundreds of thousands of distinct CDR3 sequences. The data were taken from a study of T cells expressing NK-cell markers. About the study: Seven donors tested HCMV-seropositive and one tested seronegative among the eight sequenced.

The clonotype comes from a man between 18 and 35 years old in good health. Material: blood T cells: a sorted CD56 or NKG2C T cell subset, CD4+ or CD8+ T cells, or bulk PBMC T cells (not recorded which).

The CDR3: CASSSNRSTGGPLSTDTQYF. The chain carries TRBV5-1 and TRBJ2-3; TCRdb gives TRBD1 as the D gene, but with no DNA this cannot be confirmed. The CDR3 spans 20 residues. Germline lookup yields CDR1 SGHRS and CDR2 YFSETQ.